This T cell receptor beta chain was profiled in a study of post-analysis software for immune sequencing data. The V gene lost 3 bases and the J gene lost 10 bases, with 19 bases spanning the gap. CDR3 length: 15 amino acids. Libraries were made from TCR beta cDNA, and they carried unique molecular identifiers. TCRdb called the PCR reads again in MiXCR, with one record for every CDR3 protein. The repertoire holds roughly 580,000 distinct CDR3 sequences, with roughly two fifths as singletons. This clonotype was observed a few times. The antigen is undetermined. Findings and limits, study-wide: Patients showed TRBV5-6, TRBV5-1 and TRBV20-1 among several TRBV segments more frequent than in controls. When the samples were clustered directly with F measure, those that had been prepared in the same batch showed strong co-clustering.

The V gene is TRBV12-3 or TRBV12-4, the J gene TRBJ2-1; D gene uncertain. This clonotype was sampled from a girl between 5 and 17 years old with multiple sclerosis. Sequencing input: blood. The CDR3, as DNA: TGTGCCAGCAGTTTCCGAGGTATGGCCCTGGGGGAGCAGTTCTTC. This sequence encodes CASSFRGMALGEQFF.